The T cell receptor (beta chain) under discussion was sequenced for a study of cytomegalovirus exposure and HLA in healthy donors. General observations from the study: Among TCR beta chains, those listed as cytomegalovirus-associated numbered over 150.

TCRdb's table, derived via immunoSEQ multiplex PCR, lists solely in-frame clones and lacks some. The table shows 130,000 to 150,000 clones, with roughly nine tenths occurring only once. As to this clone: Its specificity is unknown.

The donors were members of the validation cohort comprising about 130 subjects, separate from the approximately 670-subject first cohort. This receptor was identified in a woman aged 18-29 years in good health and CMV-seropositive. The sample was PBMCs.

DNA for the CDR3: TGTGCCAGCAGCCAACTAGGGGGCAGGGCTAATGAAAAACTGTTTTTT. It yields the protein CASSQLGGRANEKLFF. The chain recombines TRBV5-8 with TRBJ1-4; 7 bases are a match to TRBD1. The V gene's germline CDR1 is SGHTS and CDR2 YDEGEE. The CDR3 extends over 16 amino acids. J was trimmed by 3 bases and V by 4 bases; bases with no gene match: 9.